Following are 11 T cell receptor beta chains from one sample sequenced in a study of blood T cells in healthy people across ages. Combining a sample-barcoded 5' primer with a J-beta primer mix, a second PCR ran for roughly 7 to 12 cycles. TCRdb called the 5' RACE reads again in MiXCR, with one record for every CDR3 protein. In the table there are some 1,500,000 distinct CDR3 sequences, approximately 42% of which are singletons. The sample taken for sequencing was blood. The receptors were gathered from a woman between 18 and 29 years old in good health.

This clonotype was seen a few times. The chain is built from TRBV29-1 and TRBJ1-2; 8 nucleotides match TRBD1. CDR1 is SQVTM and CDR2 is ANQGSEA in the germline V gene. CDR3 length: 14 residues. Unmatched junction bases numbered 12, after V lost 6 bases and J lost 6 bases. CDR3 DNA: TGCAGCGTCCCGAGGCTGGACAGGGTCCATGGCTACACCTTC. Protein sequence: CSVPRLDRVHGYTF.

This clonotype was counted a few times. A much larger clone is a single base away; this may be a read error. The V and J genes are TRBV4-1 and TRBJ2-1, with TRBD2 matching over 11 bases. Germline loops: CDR1 MGHRA, CDR2 YSYEKL. This CDR3 is built from 15 residues. V trimming: 5 bases; J trimming: 6 bases; junction bases outside the gene matches: 6. The CDR3 bases are TGCGCCAGCAGCTCATTAGCGGGGGGGTGCAATGAGCAGTTCTTC. Translating gives CASSSLAGGCNEQFF.

The rearrangement uses TRBV6-2 or TRBV6-3 and TRBJ2-7, with 10 bases matching TRBD1. Germline-derived CDR1 and CDR2 are MNHEY and SVGEGT. The J segment lost 3 bases and the V segment lost 2 bases, leaving 7 bases of the junction unmatched. The CDR3 length is 16 residues. This CDR3 is CASSYLTGGFSYEQYF. CDR3 coding DNA: TGTGCCAGCAGTTACCTGACAGGGGGCTTTAGCTACGAGCAGTACTTC.

V usage is TRBV25-1 and J usage is TRBJ2-5; 8 positions match TRBD2. Trimming at V came to 4 bases and at J to 2 bases, leaving 6 bases not matched to a gene. Germline V lookup: CDR1 MGHDK, CDR2 SYGVNS. CDR3 length equals 15 residues. The CDR3 bases are TGTGCCAGCAGTGCGGGTCAGCGGGGGCAAGAGACCCAGTACTTC. Translated: CASSAGQRGQETQYF.

The sample holds a few counts of this clonotype. The chain couples TRBV7-8 to TRBJ1-1; D may be TRBD1 (5 bases). CDR1 and CDR2 (germline): SGHVS, FQNEAQ. Trimming shortened V by 1 base and J by 6 bases, and 18 bases separated the two germline ends. The CDR3 contains 16 residues. The CDR3, as DNA: TGTGCCAGCAGCTTAGAGTTGCTTCGCGGGGGTGCTGAAGCTTTCTTT. It is translated as CASSLELLRGGAEAFF.

This clonotype was counted a few times. The chain uses TRBV12-3 or TRBV12-4 and TRBJ2-3, with no clear D. This CDR3 has 15 residues. Trimming removed 6 bases from V and 4 bases from J, with 17 bases in between. CDR3 nucleotide sequence: TGTGCCAGCAGCCAAGACCAAGGGAATGCAGATACGCAGTATTTT. This sequence encodes CASSQDQGNADTQYF.

This clonotype was observed a few times. J is TRBJ2-2 and V is TRBV29-1, with TRBD2 matching 11 bases. The CDR3 runs to 18 residues. CDR1 and CDR2 (germline): SQVTM, ANQGSEA. J lost 1 base, V lost 6 bases, and 13 bases had no gene match. In nucleotides, the CDR3 is TGCAGCGTCCTAAACCTTGTGCTAGCGGGGGGGAACACCGGGGAGCTGTTTTTT. Translating gives CSVLNLVLAGGNTGELFF.

About this clonotype: The junction and the germline gene differ at one end; a read error may be behind it. V is TRBV7-2 and J is TRBJ1-1, with no clear D. The CDR3 runs 13 residues. Per germline, CDR1 SGHTA and CDR2 FQGNSA. The CDR3 region is CASSVARGFEAFF. In DNA form, the CDR3 reads TGTGCCAGCAGCGTAGCGCGAGGTTTTGAAGCTTTCTTT.

As to this clonotype: Just one base apart from a much larger clone, this may be a read error. V gene TRBV12-3 or TRBV12-4 combines with J gene TRBJ1-2; D gene ambiguous. V lost 1 base and J 4 bases, leaving 10 bases between the germline ends. This CDR3 has 14 amino acids. The CDR3 here is CASSLVRGSYGYTF. The CDR3 nucleotides read TGTGCCAGCAGTTTAGTCCGGGGATCCTATGGCTACACCTTC.

The chain couples TRBV7-2 to TRBJ2-3; D might be TRBD1 (6 bases). The V and J ends lost 6 bases and 0 bases respectively, with 19 bases between them. The CDR3 has 17 residues. CDR1 is SGHTA and CDR2 is FQGNSA in the germline V gene. The CDR3 DNA follows: TGTGCCAGCAGTCCGGGAAACAGGGCCCTCAGCACAGATACGCAGTATTTT. Protein product: CASSPGNRALSTDTQYF.

The chain recombines TRBV9 with TRBJ1-2, with 11 bases identical to TRBD1. This CDR3 is built from 12 residues. The V gene's germline CDR1 is SGDLS and CDR2 YYNGEE. V lost 4 bases and J lost 11; bases outside the gene matches: 4. The CDR3 region is CASSPRDRGYTF. As DNA, the CDR3 is TGTGCCAGCAGCCCTCGGGACAGGGGGTACACCTTC.